These 30 T cell receptor beta chains were all obtained from the same sample, sequenced in a study of blood T cells in healthy people across ages. Then a second PCR, running about 7 to 11 cycles, was carried out with a sample-barcoded 5' primer and a J-beta primer mix. Each CDR3 protein is one row after TCRdb ran MiXCR on the 5' RACE reads. Here the sample spans around 2 million distinct CDR3 sequences, roughly 43% being singletons. Sequenced input: blood. These receptors originate from a human donor in good health.

V usage is TRBV5-1 and J usage is TRBJ2-5; 12 bases line up with TRBD2. Germline V gene sequence: CDR1 SGHRS, CDR2 YFSETQ. The CDR3 spans 17 residues. V lost 6 bases to trimming and J lost 5 bases; unmatched junction nucleotides: 14. Here the CDR3 DNA reads TGCGCCAGCACCAGGGGACTAGCGGGTCCCTCCCAGGAGACCCAGTACTTC. This gives the protein CASTRGLAGPSQETQYF. The whole variable domain, remainder taken from reference TRBV5-1 and TRBJ2-5, is KAGVTQTPRYLIKTRGQQVTLSCSPISGHRSVSWYQQTPGQGLQFLFEYFSETQRNKGNFPGRFSGRQFSNSRSEMNVSTLELGDSALYLCASTRGLAGPSQETQYFGPGTRLLVL.

Only a few counts were recorded for this clonotype. The J gene is TRBJ2-2, the V gene TRBV20-1, with TRBD1 identical over 10 bases. The J segment lost 3 bases and the V segment lost 1 base, leaving 8 bases of the junction unmatched. The CDR3 is 17 amino acids. Per germline, CDR1 DFQATT and CDR2 SNEGSKA (reference sequence). Here the CDR3 reads CSARGWGTGAYTGELFF. As DNA, the CDR3 is TGCAGTGCTAGAGGGTGGGGGACAGGGGCCTACACCGGGGAGCTGTTTTTT.

The rearrangement joins TRBV10-3 to TRBJ2-6; TRBD2 is a possible D gene (5 bases). V dropped 2 bases and J dropped 0 bases, with 11 bases sitting between them. CDR1 and CDR2 from the germline V gene are ENHRY and SYGVKD. This CDR3 comprises 17 residues. CDR3 sequence: CAISERRTSSGANVLTF. As DNA, the CDR3 is TGTGCCATCAGTGAGAGGAGGACCTCCTCTGGGGCCAACGTCCTGACTTTC.

This clonotype has only a few counts. The rearrangement links TRBV11-2 to TRBJ1-2; D unresolved. CDR3 length: 15 residues. Germline values: CDR1 SGHAT, CDR2 FQNNGV. Trimming stripped 1 base from V and 1 base from J, with 10 bases between. CDR3 coding DNA: TGTGCCAGCAGCTTAGCTGGGAGTTTTAACTATGGCTACACCTTC. Protein sequence: CASSLAGSFNYGYTF.

This clonotype was found a few times. The V call is TRBV7-2, the J call TRBJ2-5, with a tentative D call TRBD2 (6 bases). Per the germline V gene, CDR1 is SGHTA and CDR2 is FQGNSA. Trimming left V 5 bases short and J 5 bases short, with 18 bases between. This CDR3 is built from 15 residues. The DNA of the CDR3 is TGTGCCAGCAGCGTAGGAGGGACTCCGGGGGAGACCCAGTACTTC. Amino acid sequence: CASSVGGTPGETQYF.

This clonotype was found a few times. The chain combines TRBV7-2 with TRBJ1-2, with 7 positions matching TRBD1. The CDR3 sequence is 14 residues long. With V trimmed by 8 bases and J by 5 bases, 11 bases remained unmatched. The germline CDR1 and CDR2 sequences are SGHTA and FQGNSA. The CDR3 spells CASAPGQTLYGYTF. DNA of the CDR3: TGTGCCAGCGCTCCGGGACAGACTCTGTATGGCTACACCTTC.

This clonotype has at least ten counts. This chain links TRBV7-3 with TRBJ1-1; 9 bases align to TRBD1. The CDR3 sequence is 14 residues long. With 3 bases clipped from V and 1 base from J, the junction kept 0 bases outside the gene matches. Germline CDR1 is SGHTA and CDR2 is FQGTGA. The CDR3 DNA sequence: TGTGCCAGCAGCTTGACAGGGGGGAACACTGAAGCTTTCTTT. It codes for CASSLTGGNTEAFF.

Concerning this clonotype itself: A read error is possible here, since a much larger clone lies one base away. As DNA, the CDR3 is TGTACCAGCAGTCCTGTCGGTGAGCAGTTCTTC. It yields the protein CTSSPVGEQFF. The chain uses TRBV2 and TRBJ2-1, with D unresolved. CDR1 and CDR2 from the germline V gene are SNHLY and FYNNEI. The CDR3 loop spans 11 amino acids. Full variable domain (rest looked up from reference TRBV2 and TRBJ2-1): EPEVTQTPSHQVTQMGQEVILRCVPISNHLYFYWYRQILGQKVEFLVSFYNNEISEKSEIFDDQFSVERPDGSNFTLKIRSTKLEDSAMYFCTSSPVGEQFFGPGTRLTVL.

This clonotype was detected only a few times. The chain is built from TRBV6-5 and TRBJ2-7, with D perhaps matching TRBD1 (6 bases). The CDR3 runs 16 residues. Trimming removed 0 bases from V and 0 bases from J, with 12 bases in between. CDR1 is MNHEY, CDR2 SVGAGI, per germline. The CDR3 DNA is TGTGCCAGCAGTTACTCCGGACAGTACATCTCCTACGAGCAGTACTTC. Translation gives CASSYSGQYISYEQYF.

The V call is TRBV4-2, the J call TRBJ2-3; D possibly matches TRBD1 or TRBD2 (5 bases each). V lost 0 bases and J lost 2, with 9 bases in between. CDR1 is LGHNA, CDR2 YNFKEQ, per germline. The CDR3 is 15 residues long. The CDR3 DNA is TGTGCCAGCAGCCAAGATGGGGGAGCCACAGATACGCAGTATTTT. Protein sequence: CASSQDGGATDTQYF.

In this sample, this clonotype turned up many times. This chain uses TRBV20-1 with TRBJ1-2; D remains unclear. This CDR3 is 13 amino acids long. Germline V CDR1 and CDR2: DFQATT, SNEGSKA (reference sequence). V was clipped by 2 bases and J by 0 bases, with 7 bases between them. The CDR3 protein is CSARPYTNYGYTF. The CDR3 coding sequence is TGCAGTGCTAGACCATATACTAACTATGGCTACACCTTC.

The chain combines TRBV7-8 with TRBJ1-6; D gene uncertain. The germline gives CDR1 SGHVS, CDR2 FQNEAQ. With 1 base removed from V and 0 bases from J, the gap between germline ends came to 10 bases. The CDR3 consists of 17 residues. The DNA of the CDR3 is TGTGCCAGCAGCTTAGTGGAATTCCGCTCCTATAATTCACCCCTCCACTTT. Its translation is CASSLVEFRSYNSPLHF.

The chain uses TRBV10-3 and TRBJ2-3, with 10 bases lining up with TRBD2. CDR3 size: 16 residues. Germline lookup yields CDR1 ENHRY and CDR2 SYGVKD. The V segment lost 4 bases and the J segment 2 bases; nucleotides outside the gene matches: 6. The CDR3 DNA follows: TGTGCCATCAGTGTTCGCCTAGCGGGGGACACAGATACGCAGTATTTT. Amino acids: CAISVRLAGDTDTQYF.

In its sample, this clonotype was seen a few times. The rearrangement joins TRBV4-1 to TRBJ2-7; D perhaps matches TRBD1 (7 bases). Germline-derived CDR1 and CDR2 are MGHRA and YSYEKL. The CDR3 covers 16 residues. The germline V and J ends were trimmed by 1 base and 2 bases, with 15 bases remaining between them. The CDR3 DNA reads TGCGCCAGCAGCCAAGGGAGGGGGCGAACGCCCTACGAGCAGTACTTC. As protein: CASSQGRGRTPYEQYF.

The chain uses TRBV7-2 and TRBJ2-1, with TRBD2 matching 8 bases. V was pared by 1 base and J by 6 bases, with 8 bases of the junction left unmatched. Germline V gives CDR1 SGHTA, CDR2 FQGNSA. This CDR3 region has 16 residues. The CDR3 nucleotides are TGTGCCAGCAGCTTAGTTCCGGGGGGGCCCTTCAATGAGCAGTTCTTC. Its protein product is CASSLVPGGPFNEQFF.

This clonotype was detected ten times or more. The V call is TRBV5-1, the J call TRBJ2-7, with 7 bases matching TRBD2. Germline lookup yields CDR1 SGHRS and CDR2 YFSETQ. J gave up 3 bases and V 3 bases, and 3 bases lay outside the gene matches. CDR3 size: 13 residues. The CDR3 nucleotides read TGCGCCAGCAGCTGGGGCGGGGGCTACGAGCAGTACTTC. Amino acid sequence: CASSWGGGYEQYF.

This clonotype occurred a few times. V gene TRBV9 combines with J gene TRBJ1-1; D is perhaps TRBD1 (5 bases). This CDR3 has 14 residues. CDR1 is SGDLS, CDR2 YYNGEE, per germline. The germline V and J ends were trimmed by 4 bases and 4 bases, with 14 bases remaining between them. CDR3 DNA: TGTGCCAGCAGCCCTGACTCGGGGGGCACTGAAGCTTTCTTT. Residues: CASSPDSGGTEAFF.

The J gene is TRBJ2-1, the V gene TRBV2, with D perhaps TRBD2 (5 bases). The germline V and J ends were trimmed by 5 bases and 4 bases, with 12 bases remaining between them. The CDR3 contains 14 residues. Per the germline V gene, CDR1 is SNHLY and CDR2 is FYNNEI. CDR3 nucleotide sequence: TGTGCCAGCAGTAGGACTTTTCTATACAATGAGCAGTTCTTC. As protein: CASSRTFLYNEQFF.

This clonotype was counted only a few times. Written as DNA, the CDR3 is TGTGCCAGCAGTTTAGCAGCGGGGGGGCACGACGAGCAGTACTTC. Translation: CASSLAAGGHDEQYF. V is TRBV12-3 or TRBV12-4 and J is TRBJ2-7; 10 bases match TRBD2. The CDR3 runs 15 residues. V dropped 0 bases and J dropped 5; count of bases not matched to a gene: 4.

The chain combines TRBV9 with TRBJ2-1; 9 positions agree with TRBD1. The V gene's germline CDR1 is SGDLS and CDR2 YYNGEE. V was clipped by 8 bases and J by 1 base; unmatched bases: 13. The CDR3 runs 17 residues. Here the CDR3 reads CASAGQGGVGSYNEQFF. The CDR3 region has the DNA TGTGCCAGTGCGGGACAGGGAGGGGTCGGGTCCTACAATGAGCAGTTCTTC.

This clonotype has ten or more counts. V is TRBV20-1 and J is TRBJ1-5, with D hard to call. Germline V lookup: CDR1 DFQATT, CDR2 SNEGSKA (reference sequence). CDR3 length: 13 residues. V was trimmed by 0 bases and J by 2 bases, leaving 5 bases between them. The CDR3 loop reads CSARDSGNQPQHF. The CDR3 nucleotides read TGCAGTGCTAGAGATTCAGGCAATCAGCCCCAGCATTTT.

The J gene is TRBJ2-5, the V gene TRBV21-1; the listed D gene, TRBD1, was not tested against the DNA. TRBV21-1 is marked as a pseudogene. This CDR3 contains 13 residues. The CDR3 here is CASSKASGATQYF. The CDR3, as DNA: TGTGCCAGCAGCAAAGCATCCGGGGCGACCCAGTACTTC.

Turning to this clonotype: The junction does not match germline at one end; this may be a read error. The chain recombines TRBV20-1 with TRBJ2-1; D is unclear. Looked up from germline, CDR1 is DFQATT and CDR2 is SNEGSKA (reference sequence). The CDR3 covers 14 residues. The CDR3 region is CGARDRLADNEQFF. The DNA of the CDR3 is TGCGGTGCTAGAGATCGACTCGCCGACAATGAGCAGTTCTTC.

In its sample, this clonotype was seen many times. The chain links TRBV7-9 to TRBJ2-7; D is perhaps TRBD1 (6 bases). CDR3 length: 14 residues. The V end was cut by 5 bases, the J end by 1 base, with 12 bases between. Germline-derived CDR1 and CDR2 are SEHNR and FQNEAQ (reference sequence). DNA for the CDR3: TGTGCCAGCAGCCCTAAGGACAGATCCTACGAGCAGTACTTC. It specifies CASSPKDRSYEQYF.

This clonotype was seen a few times. The rearrangement uses TRBV6-1 and TRBJ2-3, with no clear D. The CDR3 length is 16 residues. Looked up from germline, CDR1 is MNHNS and CDR2 is SASEGT. The V end was cut by 4 bases, the J end by 0 bases, with 14 bases between. This CDR3 is CASSVAGSYSTDTQYF. CDR3 sequence (DNA): TGTGCCAGCAGTGTGGCAGGATCCTATAGCACAGATACGCAGTATTTT.

This clonotype was picked up a small number of times. J is TRBJ2-5 and V is TRBV12-3 or TRBV12-4, with 8 bases matching TRBD1. The CDR3 extends over 16 amino acids. Trimming at V came to 3 bases and at J to 5 bases, leaving 11 bases not matched to a gene. The CDR3 is CASSLRQGALVETQYF. The CDR3, as DNA: TGTGCCAGCAGTTTGAGGCAGGGGGCGCTTGTCGAGACCCAGTACTTC.

This clonotype was seen a few times. The chain joins TRBV28 to TRBJ1-1; D gene ambiguous. Germline-derived CDR1 and CDR2 are MDHEN and SYDVKM. There are 13 residues in the CDR3. Trimming removed 7 bases from V and 6 bases from J, with 15 bases in between. CDR3 nucleotides: TGTGCCAGCACCCCAGGAGGTGGACCTGAAGCTTTCTTT. It is translated as CASTPGGGPEAFF.

The V and J genes are TRBV7-2 and TRBJ1-1; 7 bases line up with TRBD1. Germline trimming cut 3 bases from V and 10 bases from J; bases unmatched to any gene: 11. The CDR3 consists of 14 residues. Looked up from germline, CDR1 is SGHTA and CDR2 is FQGNSA. For the CDR3, the DNA is TGTGCCAGCAGCTTGCCGGACAGGAGGGGTGCAGCTTTCTTT. Translated: CASSLPDRRGAAFF.

The chain couples TRBV9 to TRBJ2-7; 8 bases align to TRBD2. V dropped 1 base and J dropped 8; count of bases not matched to a gene: 17. Germline CDR1 is SGDLS and CDR2 is YYNGEE. This CDR3 is built from 17 residues. The CDR3 here is CASSVLSRGLASYKQYF. CDR3 bases: TGTGCCAGCAGCGTATTGAGCCGCGGACTAGCCTCTTACAAGCAGTACTTC.

V gene TRBV30 combines with J gene TRBJ2-7; D uncertain. Trimming took 7 bases from V and 6 from J, leaving 19 bases between them. Looked up from germline, CDR1 is GTSNPN and CDR2 is SVGIG (reference sequence). The CDR3 runs to 13 residues. The CDR3 bases are TGTGCCTTTTGGTCCAGGCGGTACGCCGAGCAGTACTTC. Translating gives CAFWSRRYAEQYF.